This T cell receptor (beta chain) was found in a study of T cell responses to AZD1222 COVID-19 vaccine. Study-wide results and limits: Baseline seropositives among AZD1222 recipients totaled only six or seven. Donors were mostly white British, more females; clonal diversity possibly underestimated. The repertoires were collected only after the peak T cell response.

The germline gives CDR1 SQVTM, CDR2 ANQGSEA. There are 14 residues in the CDR3. The V gene end was trimmed by 7 bases and the J gene end by 13 bases; junction bases not matched to a gene: 18. Produced via immunoSEQ multiplex PCR; TCRdb's table is partial and in-frame only. The sample includes some 120,000 clones, approximately 94% of them seen just once. Comment on this clone: Its antigen is unidentified.

The TCR originated in an adult in good health. Sequences were derived from peripheral blood, sampled on day 0 of AZD1222 vaccination. The J gene is TRBJ2-1, the V gene TRBV29-1, with TRBD2 matching 8 bases. The CDR3 DNA sequence: TGCAGCGCCCCCCCGGGCGGGAGGTTTTTAGGTCAGTTCTTC. Translated, it gives CSAPPGGRFLGQFF.